One and the same sample provided the 20 T cell receptor beta chains below, sequenced in a study of cytomegalovirus exposure and HLA in healthy donors. The PCR ran on 60 Vbeta and 13 Jbeta primers. Assay used: immunoSEQ multiplex PCR; TCRdb lists only in-frame clones, some missing. The data hold approximately 88,000 clones, with 75% to 80% observed a single time. Sequencing was performed on PBMCs. The source is a man aged 25 to 40 in good health and CMV-seronegative.

The chain links TRBV9 to TRBJ1-1, with 7 bases that match TRBD1. Looked up from germline, CDR1 is SGDLS and CDR2 is YYNGEE. The CDR3 has 16 residues. V shed 3 bases, J shed 4 bases, and the junction held 12 bases outside the gene matches. The CDR3 is CASSAFLDRDGTEAFF. CDR3 in DNA: TGTGCCAGCAGCGCCTTCCTCGACAGGGATGGCACTGAAGCTTTCTTT.

The chain links TRBV5-1 to TRBJ1-2; D call uncertain. Trimming removed 0 bases from V and 4 bases from J, with 13 bases in between. There are 15 residues in the CDR3. CDR1 and CDR2 from the germline V gene are SGHRS and YFSETQ. Written as DNA, the CDR3 is TGCGCCAGCAGCTTGGGATCAGAGCGGATCTATGGCTACACCTTC. Amino acids: CASSLGSERIYGYTF.

The V and J genes are TRBV7-6 and TRBJ1-1, with a tentative D call TRBD1 (5 bases). In germline, CDR1 is SGHVS, CDR2 FNYEAQ. The V gene lost 2 bases and the J gene lost 1 base, with 11 bases spanning the gap. This CDR3 has 15 amino acids. The CDR3 loop reads CASSLWGGTNTEAFF. CDR3 in DNA: TGTGCCAGCAGCTTATGGGGGGGGACGAACACTGAAGCTTTCTTT.

This rearrangement joins TRBV5-1 to TRBJ1-2, with D possibly TRBD1 on 6 matching bases. This CDR3 is built from 15 residues. Germline V gene lookup returns CDR1 SGHRS and CDR2 YFSETQ. The V end was cut by 2 bases, the J end by 7 bases, with 18 bases between. The CDR3 DNA reads as TGCGCCAGCAGCTTCTATCCCCCGGACAGCGGTGGCTACACCTTC. Residues: CASSFYPPDSGGYTF.

The gene calls are TRBV6-5 and TRBJ2-1; 7 bases are shared with TRBD1. The CDR3 length is 15 residues. CDR1 is MNHEY, CDR2 SVGAGI, per germline. Unmatched junction bases numbered 10, after V lost 7 bases and J lost 4 bases. The CDR3 coding sequence is TGTGCCAGCACCTCCGACGGGACAGAATACAATGAGCAGTTCTTC. This sequence encodes CASTSDGTEYNEQFF.

The chain combines TRBV2 with TRBJ2-3; TRBD2 is a possible D gene (6 bases). Germline V gives CDR1 SNHLY, CDR2 FYNNEI. Between the trimmed V and J ends, which lost 4 bases and 1 base, there was a span of 12 bases. CDR3 length: 15 amino acids. CDR3: CASSGLGLGTDTQYF. CDR3 sequence (DNA): TGTGCCAGCAGTGGACTAGGGCTGGGCACAGATACGCAGTATTTT.

This clone was seen a few times. V and J are TRBV13 and TRBJ1-2; weak D call: TRBD1 (6 bases). The CDR3 loop spans 12 amino acids. CDR1 and CDR2 from the germline V gene are PRHDT and FYEKMQ (reference sequence). V gave up 3 bases and J gave up 8 bases, with 10 bases separating them. DNA of the CDR3: TGTGCCAGCAGCTTCGGGGGGCTGGGCTACACCTTC. Its translation: CASSFGGLGYTF.

DNA for the CDR3: TGCGCCAGCAGCCAGGCGGGGGACACTGAAGCTTTCTTT. Translating it yields CASSQAGDTEAFF. The genes are TRBV5-1 and TRBJ1-1; weak D call: TRBD1 (5 bases). The germline V and J ends were trimmed by 4 bases and 3 bases, with 10 bases remaining between them. The CDR3 is 13 amino acids. CDR1 and CDR2 (germline): SGHRS, YFSETQ.

The rearrangement joins TRBV7-8 to TRBJ1-1; tentative D call: TRBD1 (5 bases). In germline, CDR1 is SGHVS, CDR2 FQNEAQ. The CDR3 covers 12 residues. The germline V and J ends were trimmed by 8 bases and 2 bases, with 9 bases remaining between them. CDR3 protein: CASWGENTEAFF. CDR3 nucleotides: TGTGCCAGCTGGGGGGAAAACACTGAAGCTTTCTTT.

The chain recombines TRBV5-1 with TRBJ1-1, with D maybe TRBD1 (5 bases). Trimming removed 4 bases at V and 0 bases at J, with 19 bases between. Germline V lookup: CDR1 SGHRS, CDR2 YFSETQ. The CDR3 is made up of 17 amino acids. The CDR3 bases are TGCGCCAGCAGCCGACAGTACCGCATTACTATGAACACTGAAGCTTTCTTT. This translates into CASSRQYRITMNTEAFF.

V gene TRBV28 combines with J gene TRBJ1-2; the match to TRBD1 covers 10 bases. V shed 5 bases, J shed 2 bases, and the junction held 8 bases outside the gene matches. CDR3 length: 16 residues. Germline CDR1 and CDR2: MDHEN and SYDVKM. This CDR3 is CASSEWGQGTNYGYTF. DNA of the CDR3: TGTGCCAGCAGTGAATGGGGACAGGGGACCAACTATGGCTACACCTTC.

The V gene is TRBV5-1, the J gene TRBJ2-3, with D uncertain. V was pared by 0 bases and J by 5 bases, with 10 bases between. Germline CDR1 is SGHRS and CDR2 is YFSETQ. The CDR3 has 14 amino acids. CDR3 DNA sequence: TGCGCCAGCAGCTTGGAAGTGGGCCTAGATACGCAGTATTTT. Its translation is CASSLEVGLDTQYF. Full variable domain (remainder filled in from reference TRBV5-1 and TRBJ2-3): KAGVTQTPRYLIKTRGQQVTLSCSPISGHRSVSWYQQTPGQGLQFLFEYFSETQRNKGNFPGRFSGRQFSNSRSEMNVSTLELGDSALYLCASSLEVGLDTQYFGPGTRLTVL.

The V and J genes are TRBV6-1 and TRBJ1-1; 7 nucleotides match TRBD1. The CDR3 consists of 14 residues. CDR1 and CDR2 (germline): MNHNS, SASEGT. Losses at the gene ends were 5 bases for V and 3 bases for J; bases not matched to a gene: 6. CDR3 DNA sequence: TGTGCCAGCAGTTCCGGACAGGATTACACTGAAGCTTTCTTT. Translating it yields CASSSGQDYTEAFF.

The chain joins TRBV5-5 to TRBJ1-2; TRBD1 matches 7 bases. Germline V lookup: CDR1 SGHKS, CDR2 YYEKEE (reference sequence). V lost 0 bases and J lost 3; bases outside the gene matches: 2. CDR3 length: 14 residues. The CDR3 DNA is TGTGCCAGCAGCTTGGACAGGGGTTACTATGGCTACACCTTC. Amino acids: CASSLDRGYYGYTF.

This clone was observed a handful of times. The V call is TRBV5-4, the J call TRBJ2-4; D may be TRBD2 (6 bases). Deletions cut 7 bases from V and 8 bases from J, with 16 bases between. Germline loops: CDR1 SGHNT, CDR2 YYREEE (reference sequence). This CDR3 comprises 13 residues. CDR3 sequence reads: CASSSASKDIQYF. CDR3 bases: TGTGCCAGCTCTAGCGCTTCCAAGGACATTCAGTACTTC.

On this clone itself: The junction and the germline gene differ at one end; a read error may be behind it. The chain uses TRBV7-9 and TRBJ1-1, with 9 bases that match TRBD1. Germline CDR1 and CDR2: SEHNR and FQNEAQ (reference sequence). CDR3 length: 17 amino acids. CDR3 in DNA: TGTTCCAGCAGCCCCAGAGGGCAACAGACAGGGGGCACTGAAGCTTTCTTT. It encodes CSSSPRGQQTGGTEAFF.

This clone was picked up one time. The gene calls are TRBV6-1 and TRBJ2-7; 7 bases are shared with TRBD1. Germline CDR1 is MNHNS and CDR2 is SASEGT. V dropped 10 bases and J dropped 4; count of bases not matched to a gene: 7. The CDR3 sequence is 12 residues long. The CDR3 nucleotides read TGTGCCACCCACAAACAGGGGTACGAGCAGTACTTC. It is translated as CATHKQGYEQYF.

J is TRBJ2-7 and V is TRBV6-5; 7 bases are a match to TRBD1. The trim removed 0 bases at V and 3 bases at J, leaving 8 bases unmatched. Germline CDR1 and CDR2: MNHEY and SVGAGI. This CDR3 is built from 16 residues. The CDR3 coding sequence is TGTGCCAGCAGTTACTCGACTGGGACAGCTTTCTACGAGCAGTACTTC. Its translation: CASSYSTGTAFYEQYF.

This clone was observed once. The chain combines TRBV7-2 with TRBJ2-7, with 7 bases aligning to TRBD1. Germline V lookup: CDR1 SGHTA, CDR2 FQGNSA. CDR3 length equals 15 residues. Trimming cost V 5 bases and J 1 base; bases outside gene matches: 8. CDR3 bases: TGTGCCAGCAGCCTTGCCGGGACAGCATCCTACGAGCAGTACTTC. Its translation is CASSLAGTASYEQYF.

This rearrangement joins TRBV11-2 to TRBJ1-5; perhaps TRBD1 as D (5 bases). Germline V lookup: CDR1 SGHAT, CDR2 FQNNGV. CDR3 length equals 13 residues. Trimming shortened V by 5 bases and J by 6 bases, and 11 bases separated the two germline ends. The CDR3 DNA reads as TGTGCCAGCAGCATACACGGGGGTCAGCCCCAGCATTTT. It codes for CASSIHGGQPQHF.